This section outlines one T cell receptor (beta chain) sequence together with its context. Its antigen is currently not known. One base away there is no much larger clone; base qualities are not given. Reading from cysteine to phenylalanine, the CDR3 counts 15 amino acids. Only CDR3 DNA remains: 45 bases, in frame from the first base. V loses 4 bases at its end and J loses 9 bases; junction bases beyond the gene matches: 14. CDR1 and CDR2, looked up from the germline V gene, are SGHTA and FQGNSA. The immunoSEQ Assay, a bias-controlled multiplex PCR, was used to amplify TCRbeta CDR3 regions from genomic DNA. Under the source paper's analysis protocol: The number of nucleated cells in each sample was estimated from the amplification of reference gene primers within the assay. To quantify the absolute abundance of each unique TCRbeta CDR3 rearrangement, sequence reads were collapsed and filtered. For each sample, productive Simpson clonality was calculated as the square root of Simpson's diversity index across productive rearrangements. The table comes from immuneACCESS by way of TCRdb, which keeps in-frame sequences with V and J called. Part of the clones is missing from these tables; in studies checked, under half for an unresolved V gene and the rest for unknown reasons. V, J and clone size are those of that table, while D and trimming were read from the DNA. Here the sample has over 250,000 clones; about four fifths occur a single time. The top ten hold roughly a tenth of the sample.

The entry originates in a study of blood T cell repertoires in COVID-19 (TCRdb year 2020). At the level of the whole study: Collaborator samples came from the United States, Italy and Spain and covered acute and convalescent phases of COVID-19. A freely available public database, intended as a resource for researchers studying the immune response to SARS-CoV-2, is where the repertoires were released. The samples were drawn from two sources: the first 160 participants of the ongoing ImmuneRACE study, and 1,254 subjects contributed by 6 global collaborators. HLA class I and class II types, where available, came from metadata supplied by the sample provider rather than from assay-based typing. Nearly every sample came with metadata listing a de-identified subject ID, COVID-19 status, age in years and sex. The prospective study material was composed of cDNA or gDNA derived from T cells, B-cell-depleted T cells, or PBMCs. Subjects who had been exposed to COVID-19, were actively infected with it, or had recovered from it provided the deeply sampled blood TCRbeta repertoires that made up the dataset. The research as a whole found: How much clinical and demographic metadata was included differed by source and by participant, and the metadata was provided uncurated.

Another Seattle source contributed samples from volunteer blood donors who had recovered from COVID-19. Whole blood was collected in K2EDTA tubes by collaborating institutions according to the institutions' own protocols. For TCRbeta analysis, collaborators shipped samples as frozen whole blood, isolated PBMCs, or DNA extracted from either of those sample types. The chain couples TRBV7-2 to TRBJ1-2, with 7 bases in between that match TRBD1. The source of this sequence is a woman aged 45 to 65 who had recovered from COVID-19. Sample: peripheral blood. The sequenced DNA: TGTGCCAGCAGCTCTCCCAGACAGGGAGGTTTTAGCTACACCTTC. It codes for CASSSPRQGGFSYTF.